The 14 T cell receptor beta chains below were found in one sample sequenced in a study of T cell repertoires in cytomegalovirus infection. Their specific antigens are unknown. MiXCR, run by TCRdb on the reads, gives a single entry per CDR3 protein. The sample lists 200,000 or so distinct CDR3 sequences, roughly two fifths occurring once. This sample comprised CD8+ T cells from cultured PBMCs, obtained from culture after CMV antigen stimulation. The origin of the receptors is a human donor in good health (CMV status not recorded). Some clones in this sample may be carry-over from other donors' samples.

J is TRBJ2-7 and V is TRBV6-2 or TRBV6-3, with 7 positions matching TRBD1. There are 13 residues in the CDR3. Germline V CDR1 and CDR2: MNHEY, SVGEGT. V lost 7 bases and J lost 6; bases outside the gene matches: 9. CDR3 sequence: CASTPTGTGEQYF. The CDR3, as DNA: TGTGCCAGCACCCCGACAGGGACGGGCGAGCAGTACTTC.

This clonotype occurred a few times. The V gene is TRBV7-9, the J gene TRBJ2-3; weak D call: TRBD2 (5 bases). In germline, CDR1 is SEHNR, CDR2 FQNEAQ (reference sequence). The V gene lost 5 bases and the J gene lost 4 bases, with 13 bases spanning the gap. CDR3 length: 14 residues. CDR3 amino acids: CASSQTLGADTQYF. CDR3 bases: TGTGCCAGCAGCCAAACGCTCGGGGCAGATACGCAGTATTTT.

The chain carries TRBV5-6 and TRBJ1-1; weak D call: TRBD1 (5 bases). CDR3 length: 19 residues. V lost 0 bases and J lost 1, with 22 bases in between. Germline loops: CDR1 SGHDT, CDR2 YYEEEE. CDR3 sequence reads: CASSLGVWGAGLKNTEAFF. CDR3 nucleotide sequence: TGTGCCAGCAGCTTGGGAGTTTGGGGTGCAGGGCTAAAGAACACTGAAGCTTTCTTT.

This clonotype was found a few times. J is TRBJ1-3 and V is TRBV5-4; 7 nucleotides align to TRBD1. Trimming took 2 bases from V and 1 from J; bases not matched to a gene: 6. The CDR3 contains 16 residues. Germline values: CDR1 SGHNT, CDR2 YYREEE (reference sequence). In nucleotides, the CDR3 is TGTGCCAGCAGCTTCGACAGGGATGGGTCTGGAAACACCATATATTTT. Its translation is CASSFDRDGSGNTIYF.

This clonotype has only a few counts. The rearrangement uses TRBV4-1 and TRBJ2-1, with D perhaps matching TRBD2 (5 bases). Germline CDR1 MGHRA, CDR2 YSYEKL. Trimming took off 0 bases at V and 8 bases at J, with 14 bases between the two ends. This CDR3 has 15 amino acids. Written as DNA, the CDR3 is TGCGCCAGCAGCCAAGACGAGGGAGTGGTCGATGAGCAGTTCTTC. It encodes CASSQDEGVVDEQFF.

This clonotype has a handful of counts. The J gene is TRBJ2-3, the V gene TRBV29-1; 10 nucleotides agree with TRBD1. From germline, CDR1 is SQVTM and CDR2 ANQGSEA. V lost 8 bases to trimming and J lost 4 bases; unmatched junction nucleotides: 12. This CDR3 is built from 15 residues. This CDR3 is CSFPGQGIEADTQYF. The CDR3 DNA reads TGCAGCTTCCCGGGACAGGGGATTGAGGCAGATACGCAGTATTTT.

There are a few counts of this clonotype. The chain has TRBV28 and TRBJ1-2, with D perhaps TRBD1 (6 bases). The germline V gene encodes CDR1 MDHEN and CDR2 SYDVKM. There are 14 residues in the CDR3. The V end lost 1 base, the J end lost 7 bases, and 13 bases lay between the germline ends. CDR3 DNA sequence: TGTGCCAGCAGTTTATTTACAGGGAGGGGTGGCTACACCTTC. The encoded protein is CASSLFTGRGGYTF.

This clonotype was recorded at least ten times. V usage is TRBV4-1 and J usage is TRBJ2-1, with D hard to call. Germline CDR1 reads MGHRA; CDR2 reads YSYEKL. The CDR3 runs to 14 residues. V was trimmed by 4 bases and J by 9 bases, leaving 16 bases between them. DNA of the CDR3: TGCGCCAGCAGCCCCGGCGATCAGGAAGGTGAGCAGTTCTTC. It translates to CASSPGDQEGEQFF.

This clonotype was observed many times. This chain uses TRBV7-8 with TRBJ2-1, with 13 bases lining up with TRBD2. The germline V gene encodes CDR1 SGHVS and CDR2 FQNEAQ. The CDR3 is 17 residues long. V shed 4 bases and J 2 bases; nucleotides not matched to a gene: 5. In DNA, the CDR3 is TGTGCCAGCAGCTCACTGGGGACTAGCGGGACCTACAATGAGCAGTTCTTC. This codes for CASSSLGTSGTYNEQFF.

The CDR3 bases are TGTGCCAGCAGCCCGACCGGGACAGGGGGTGCTCAGCCCCAGCATTTT. It codes for CASSPTGTGGAQPQHF. The V gene is TRBV28, the J gene TRBJ1-5, with 11 nucleotides matching TRBD1. Looked up from germline, CDR1 is MDHEN and CDR2 is SYDVKM. The CDR3 contains 16 residues. V shed 6 bases, J shed 6 bases, and the junction held 10 bases outside the gene matches.

J is TRBJ1-4 and V is TRBV28; D not resolved. This CDR3 spans 18 amino acids. Germline CDR1 and CDR2: MDHEN and SYDVKM. Trimming removed 2 bases at V and 6 bases at J, with 22 bases between. CDR3 sequence: CASSLPTQWVGLDEKLFF. CDR3 sequence (DNA): TGTGCCAGCAGTTTACCAACTCAGTGGGTTGGGCTCGATGAAAAACTGTTTTTT.

The V call is TRBV7-3, the J call TRBJ2-1; 8 bases line up with TRBD2. Per the germline V gene, CDR1 is SGHTA and CDR2 is FQGTGA. The CDR3 extends over 15 amino acids. V lost 0 bases to trimming and J lost 9 bases; unmatched junction nucleotides: 7. The DNA of the CDR3 is TGTGCCAGCAGCTTAACGGGGACTAGTCAGGCTGAGCAGTTCTTC. Amino acid sequence: CASSLTGTSQAEQFF.

The rearrangement uses TRBV11-2 and TRBJ2-7; maybe TRBD2 (7 bases). Germline V lookup: CDR1 SGHAT, CDR2 FQNNGV. V dropped 5 bases and J dropped 5 bases, with 13 bases sitting between them. The CDR3 extends over 13 amino acids. The CDR3 spells CASSPWEGDEQYF. The CDR3 coding sequence is TGTGCCAGCAGCCCCTGGGAGGGGGACGAGCAGTACTTC.

The chain has TRBV7-8 and TRBJ2-7; 8 bases align to TRBD2. The CDR3 covers 15 residues. The V gene end was trimmed by 2 bases and the J gene end by 7 bases; junction bases not matched to a gene: 10. The germline CDR1 and CDR2 sequences are SGHVS and FQNEAQ. The CDR3 here is CASSLRQREWLEQYF. The DNA of the CDR3 is TGTGCCAGCAGCTTACGGCAGCGGGAGTGGCTTGAGCAGTACTTC.